Below, one T cell receptor beta chain is given with its context. This sample is drawn from a study of OX40 agonist ivuxolimab in advanced cancers. Profiled with immunoSEQ multiplex PCR; TCRdb holds only in-frame clones, not every one. This sample yields over 55,000 clones, of which about 86% are seen a single time; around 0.6% belongs to the top ten. V gave up 3 bases and J gave up 6 bases; unmatched junction bases: 10. Per the germline V gene, CDR1 is LNHDA and CDR2 is SQIVND (reference sequence). The CDR3 extends over 15 amino acids. The sequences come from CD4+ or CD8+ T cells sorted from blood, collected in a trial of the OX40 agonist ivuxolimab. This TCR came from an adult with an advanced solid tumor such as melanoma, head and neck, liver or kidney cancer. The chain joins TRBV19 to TRBJ1-1, with 7 bases that match TRBD1. The CDR3 loop is CASSMGDRVTSEAFF. In nucleotides, the CDR3 is TGTGCCAGTAGTATGGGAGACAGGGTGACCTCTGAAGCTTTCTTT.